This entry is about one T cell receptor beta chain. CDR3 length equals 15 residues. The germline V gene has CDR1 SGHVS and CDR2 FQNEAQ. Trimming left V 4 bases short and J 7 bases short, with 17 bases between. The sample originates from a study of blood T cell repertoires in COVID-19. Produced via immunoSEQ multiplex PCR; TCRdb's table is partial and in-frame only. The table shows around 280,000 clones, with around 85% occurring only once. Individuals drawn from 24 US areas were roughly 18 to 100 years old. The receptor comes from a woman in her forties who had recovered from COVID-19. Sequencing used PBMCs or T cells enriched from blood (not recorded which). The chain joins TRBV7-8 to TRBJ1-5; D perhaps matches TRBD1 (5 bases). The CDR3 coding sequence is TGTGCCAGCAGCTCCAGACAGTCCCGCGGCCAGCCCCAGCATTTT. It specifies CASSSRQSRGQPQHF.